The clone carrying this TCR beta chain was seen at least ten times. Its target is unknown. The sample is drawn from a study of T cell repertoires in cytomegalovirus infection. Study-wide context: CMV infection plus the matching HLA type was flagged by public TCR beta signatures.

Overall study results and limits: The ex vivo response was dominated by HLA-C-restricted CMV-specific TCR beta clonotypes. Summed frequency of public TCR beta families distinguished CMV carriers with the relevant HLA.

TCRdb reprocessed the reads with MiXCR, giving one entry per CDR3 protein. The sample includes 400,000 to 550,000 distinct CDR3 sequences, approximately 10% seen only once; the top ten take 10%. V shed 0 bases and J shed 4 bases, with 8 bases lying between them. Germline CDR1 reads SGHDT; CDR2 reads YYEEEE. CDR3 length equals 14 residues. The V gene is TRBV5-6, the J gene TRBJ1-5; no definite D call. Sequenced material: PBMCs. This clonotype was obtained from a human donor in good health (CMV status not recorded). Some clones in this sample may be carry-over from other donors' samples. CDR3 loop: CASSLGAQNQPQHF. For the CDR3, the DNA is TGTGCCAGCAGCTTGGGGGCTCAAAATCAGCCCCAGCATTTT.